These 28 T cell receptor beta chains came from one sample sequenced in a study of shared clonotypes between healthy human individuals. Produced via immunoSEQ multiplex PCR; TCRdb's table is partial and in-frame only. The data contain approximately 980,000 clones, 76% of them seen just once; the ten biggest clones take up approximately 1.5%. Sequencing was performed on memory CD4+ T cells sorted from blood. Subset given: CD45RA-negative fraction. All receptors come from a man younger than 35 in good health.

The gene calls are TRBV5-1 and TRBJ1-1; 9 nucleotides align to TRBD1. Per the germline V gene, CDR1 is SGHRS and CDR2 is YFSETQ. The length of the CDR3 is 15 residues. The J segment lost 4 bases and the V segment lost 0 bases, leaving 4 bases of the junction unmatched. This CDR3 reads CASSLDTGGGTEAFF. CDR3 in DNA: TGCGCCAGCAGCTTGGATACAGGGGGCGGCACTGAAGCTTTCTTT.

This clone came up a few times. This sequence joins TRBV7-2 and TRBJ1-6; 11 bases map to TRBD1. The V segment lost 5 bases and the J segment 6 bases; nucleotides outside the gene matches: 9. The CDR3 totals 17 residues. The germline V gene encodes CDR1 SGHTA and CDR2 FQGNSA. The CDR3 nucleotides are TGTGCCAGCAGCCTTATGGGACAGGGGGTGGGTAATTCACCCCTCCACTTT. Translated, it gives CASSLMGQGVGNSPLHF. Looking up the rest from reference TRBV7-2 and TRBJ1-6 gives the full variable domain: GAGVSQSPSNKVTEKGKDVELRCDPISGHTALYWYRQSLGQGLEFLIYFQGNSAPDKSGLPSDRFSAERTGGSVSTLTIQRTQQEDSAVYLCASSLMGQGVGNSPLHFGNGTRLTVT.

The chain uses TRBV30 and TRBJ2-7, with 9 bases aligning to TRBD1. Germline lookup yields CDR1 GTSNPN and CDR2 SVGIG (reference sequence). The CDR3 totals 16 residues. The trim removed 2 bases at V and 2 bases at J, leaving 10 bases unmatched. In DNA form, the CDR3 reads TGTGCCTGGAGTACCCCCAGACAGGGGGGTCCCTACGAGCAGTACTTC. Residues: CAWSTPRQGGPYEQYF.

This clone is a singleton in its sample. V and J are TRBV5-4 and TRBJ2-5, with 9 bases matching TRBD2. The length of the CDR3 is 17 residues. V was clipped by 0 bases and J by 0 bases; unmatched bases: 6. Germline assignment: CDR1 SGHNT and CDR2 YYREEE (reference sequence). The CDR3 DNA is TGTGCCAGCAGCTTGGCCCAGAGCGGGGGGAACCAAGAGACCCAGTACTTC. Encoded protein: CASSLAQSGGNQETQYF.

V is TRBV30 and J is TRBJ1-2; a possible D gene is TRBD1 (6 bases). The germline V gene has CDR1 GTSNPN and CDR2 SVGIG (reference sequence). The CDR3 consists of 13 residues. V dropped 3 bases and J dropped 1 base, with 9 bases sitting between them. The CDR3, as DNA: TGTGCCTGGAGCGCACAGGGTAACTATGGCTACACCTTC. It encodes CAWSAQGNYGYTF. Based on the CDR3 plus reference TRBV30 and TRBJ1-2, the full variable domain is SQTIHQWPATLVQPVGSPLSLECTVEGTSNPNLYWYRQAAGRGLQLLFYSVGIGQISSEVPQNLSASRPQDRQFILSSKKLLLSDSGFYLCAWSAQGNYGYTFGSGTRLTVV.

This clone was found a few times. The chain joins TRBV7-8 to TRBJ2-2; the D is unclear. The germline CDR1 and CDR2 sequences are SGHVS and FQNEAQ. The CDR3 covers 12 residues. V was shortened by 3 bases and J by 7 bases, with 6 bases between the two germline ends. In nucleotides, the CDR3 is TGTGCCAGCAGCTTGGTGTTCGGGGAGCTGTTTTTT. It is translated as CASSLVFGELFF. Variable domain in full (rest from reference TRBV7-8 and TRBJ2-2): GAGVSQSPRYKVAKRGQDVALRCDPISGHVSLFWYQQALGQGPEFLTYFQNEAQLDKSGLPSDRFFAERPEGSVSTLKIQRTQQEDSAVYLCASSLVFGELFFGEGSRLTVL.

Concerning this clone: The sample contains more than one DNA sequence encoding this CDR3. DNA of the CDR3: TGTGCCAGCAGCCTACGGACAGGGGACTATGGCTACACCTTC. It yields the protein CASSLRTGDYGYTF. The rearrangement uses TRBV7-9 and TRBJ1-2; 9 nucleotides line up with TRBD1. Trimming took 5 bases from V and 3 from J; bases not matched to a gene: 4. The CDR3 consists of 14 residues. From germline, CDR1 is SEHNR and CDR2 FQNEAQ (reference sequence).

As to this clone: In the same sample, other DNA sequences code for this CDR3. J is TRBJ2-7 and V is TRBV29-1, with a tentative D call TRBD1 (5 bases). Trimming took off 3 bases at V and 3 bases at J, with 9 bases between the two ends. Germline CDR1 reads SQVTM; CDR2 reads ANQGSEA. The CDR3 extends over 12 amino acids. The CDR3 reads CSVEDTFYEQYF. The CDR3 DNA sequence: TGCAGCGTTGAGGACACATTCTACGAGCAGTACTTC.

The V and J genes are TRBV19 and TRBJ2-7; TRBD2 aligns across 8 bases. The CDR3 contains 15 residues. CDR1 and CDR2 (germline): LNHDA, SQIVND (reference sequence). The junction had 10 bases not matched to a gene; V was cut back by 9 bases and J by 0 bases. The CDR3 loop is CASRNLAGSSYEQYF. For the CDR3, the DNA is TGTGCCAGCAGGAATCTAGCGGGTAGCTCCTACGAGCAGTACTTC.

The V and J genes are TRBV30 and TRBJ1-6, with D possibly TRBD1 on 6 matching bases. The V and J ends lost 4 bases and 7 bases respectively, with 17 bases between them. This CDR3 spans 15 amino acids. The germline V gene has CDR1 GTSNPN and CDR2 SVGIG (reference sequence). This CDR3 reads CAWTGTSNSNSPLHF. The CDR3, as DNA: TGTGCCTGGACCGGGACATCCAATTCCAATTCACCCCTCCACTTT.

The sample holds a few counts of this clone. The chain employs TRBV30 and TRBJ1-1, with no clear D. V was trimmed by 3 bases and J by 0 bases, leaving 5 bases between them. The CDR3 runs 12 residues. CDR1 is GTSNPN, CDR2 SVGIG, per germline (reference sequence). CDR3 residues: CAWRKLNTEAFF. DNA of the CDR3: TGTGCCTGGAGAAAGTTGAACACTGAAGCTTTCTTT.

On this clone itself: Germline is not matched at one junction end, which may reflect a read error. DNA for the CDR3: TGTGCTAGCAGCTTTGCAGGCGCGAACACCGGGGAGCTGTTTTTT. This codes for CASSFAGANTGELFF. V and J are TRBV7-7 and TRBJ2-2; D remains unclear. Per germline, CDR1 SSHAT and CDR2 FNYEAQ (reference sequence). The length of the CDR3 is 15 residues.

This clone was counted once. The DNA for the CDR3 is TGCGCCAGCAGCCAAGAGGCCAACTGGGCAGGGGGCCTCCAATACGAGCAGTACTTC. This sequence encodes CASSQEANWAGGLQYEQYF. The genes are TRBV4-1 and TRBJ2-7; 8 bases agree with TRBD1. This CDR3 is 19 amino acids long. Germline CDR1 and CDR2: MGHRA and YSYEKL. With V trimmed by 0 bases and J by 4 bases, 17 bases remained unmatched.

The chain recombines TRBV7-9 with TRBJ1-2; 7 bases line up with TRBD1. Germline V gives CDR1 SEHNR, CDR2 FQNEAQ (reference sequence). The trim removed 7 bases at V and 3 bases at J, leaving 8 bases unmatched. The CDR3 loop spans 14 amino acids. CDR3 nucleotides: TGTGCCAGCATCGCGAACAGGGGCGACTATGGCTACACCTTC. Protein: CASIANRGDYGYTF.

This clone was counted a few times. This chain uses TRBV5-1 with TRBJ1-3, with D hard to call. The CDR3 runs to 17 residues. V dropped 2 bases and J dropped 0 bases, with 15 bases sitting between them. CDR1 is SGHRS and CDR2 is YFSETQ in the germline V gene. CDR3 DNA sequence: TGCGCCAGCAGCTTTGGGCAGACAATACTCTCTGGAAACACCATATATTTT. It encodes CASSFGQTILSGNTIYF.

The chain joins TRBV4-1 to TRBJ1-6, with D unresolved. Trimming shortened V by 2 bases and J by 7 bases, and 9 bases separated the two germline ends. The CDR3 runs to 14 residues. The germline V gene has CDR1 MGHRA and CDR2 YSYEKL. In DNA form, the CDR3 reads TGCGCCAGCAGCCAACCGGGTGGGAATTCACCCCTCCACTTT. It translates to CASSQPGGNSPLHF.

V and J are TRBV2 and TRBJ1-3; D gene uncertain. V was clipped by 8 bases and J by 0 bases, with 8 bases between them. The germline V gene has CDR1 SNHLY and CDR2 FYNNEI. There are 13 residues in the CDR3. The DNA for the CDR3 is TGTGCCAGCCGAGTCTACTCTGGAAACACCATATATTTT. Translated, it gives CASRVYSGNTIYF.

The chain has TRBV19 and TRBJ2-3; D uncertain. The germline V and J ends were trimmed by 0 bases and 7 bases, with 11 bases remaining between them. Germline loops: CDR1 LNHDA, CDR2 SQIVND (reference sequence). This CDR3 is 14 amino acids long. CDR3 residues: CASSIDGSRNTQYF. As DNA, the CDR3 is TGTGCCAGTAGTATAGACGGGTCGCGAAATACGCAGTATTTT.

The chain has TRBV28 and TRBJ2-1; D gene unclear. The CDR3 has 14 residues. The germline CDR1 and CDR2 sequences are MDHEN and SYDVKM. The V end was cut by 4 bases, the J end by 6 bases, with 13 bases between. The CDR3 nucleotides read TGTGCCAGCAGTTCATGGCGACTCAGCAATGAGCAGTTCTTC. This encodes CASSSWRLSNEQFF. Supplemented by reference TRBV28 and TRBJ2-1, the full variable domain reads DVKVTQSSRYLVKRTGEKVFLECVQDMDHENMFWYRQDPGLGLRLIYFSYDVKMKEKGDIPEGYSVSREKKERFSLILESASTNQTSMYLCASSSWRLSNEQFFGPGTRLTVL.

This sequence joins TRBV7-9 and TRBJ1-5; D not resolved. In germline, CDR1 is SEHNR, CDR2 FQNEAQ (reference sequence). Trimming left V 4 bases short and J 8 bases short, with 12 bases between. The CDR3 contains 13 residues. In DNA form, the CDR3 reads TGTGCCAGCAGCTCTGACATCCTAGAGCCCCAGCATTTT. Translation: CASSSDILEPQHF.

The CDR3 sequence: CASSVASGDYNEQFF. In DNA form, the CDR3 reads TGTGCCAGCAGCGTAGCTAGCGGGGATTACAATGAGCAGTTCTTC. The chain joins TRBV9 to TRBJ2-1; 9 bases fit TRBD2. Germline values: CDR1 SGDLS, CDR2 YYNGEE. This CDR3 is built from 15 residues. The V gene end was trimmed by 0 bases and the J gene end by 4 bases; junction bases not matched to a gene: 2.

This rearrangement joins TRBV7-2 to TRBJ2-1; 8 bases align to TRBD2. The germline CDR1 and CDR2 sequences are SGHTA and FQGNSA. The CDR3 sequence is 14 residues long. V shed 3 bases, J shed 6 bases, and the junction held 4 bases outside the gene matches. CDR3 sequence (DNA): TGTGCCAGCAGCTTCCCGGGACTAGTCAATGAGCAGTTCTTC. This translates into CASSFPGLVNEQFF.

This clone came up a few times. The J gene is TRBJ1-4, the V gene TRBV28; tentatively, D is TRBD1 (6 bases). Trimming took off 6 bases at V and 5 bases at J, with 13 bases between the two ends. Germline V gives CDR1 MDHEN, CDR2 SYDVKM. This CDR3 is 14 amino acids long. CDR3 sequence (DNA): TGTGCCAGCAGGCAACAGGGTGGGAATGAAAAACTGTTTTTT. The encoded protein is CASRQQGGNEKLFF.

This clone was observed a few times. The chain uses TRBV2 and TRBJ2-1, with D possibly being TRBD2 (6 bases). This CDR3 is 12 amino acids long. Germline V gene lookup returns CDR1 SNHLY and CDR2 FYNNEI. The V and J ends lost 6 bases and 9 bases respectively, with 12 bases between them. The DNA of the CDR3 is TGTGCCAGCAGCTGGGACTTTAGTGAGCAGTTCTTC. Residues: CASSWDFSEQFF.

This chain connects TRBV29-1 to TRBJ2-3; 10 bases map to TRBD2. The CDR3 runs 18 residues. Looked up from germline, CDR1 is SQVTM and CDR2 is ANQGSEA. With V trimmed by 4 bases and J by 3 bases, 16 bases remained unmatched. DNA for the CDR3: TGCAGCGTTGCTGGGACGAGCGGGGGGGCCGGAGGGACAGATACGCAGTATTTT. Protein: CSVAGTSGGAGGTDTQYF.

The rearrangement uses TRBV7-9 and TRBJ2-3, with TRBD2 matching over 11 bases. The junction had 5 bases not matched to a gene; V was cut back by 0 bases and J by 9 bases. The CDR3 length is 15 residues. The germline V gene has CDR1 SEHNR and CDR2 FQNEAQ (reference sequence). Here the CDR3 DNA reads TGTGCCAGCAGCTTAGCCCTAGCGGGAGGAGGGACGCAGTATTTT. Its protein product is CASSLALAGGGTQYF.

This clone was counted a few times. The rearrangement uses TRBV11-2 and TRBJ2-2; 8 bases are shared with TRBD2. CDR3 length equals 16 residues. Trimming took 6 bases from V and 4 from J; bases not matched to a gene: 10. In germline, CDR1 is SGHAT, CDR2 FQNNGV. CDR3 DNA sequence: TGTGCCAGCAGGATAGGAGCGGGGGCCAGCACCGGGGAGCTGTTTTTT. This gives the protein CASRIGAGASTGELFF.

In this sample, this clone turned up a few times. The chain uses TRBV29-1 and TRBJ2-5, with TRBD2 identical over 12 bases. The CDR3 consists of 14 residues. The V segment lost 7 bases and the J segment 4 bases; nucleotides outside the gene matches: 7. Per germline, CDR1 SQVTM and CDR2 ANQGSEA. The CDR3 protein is CSAQTSGGIETQYF. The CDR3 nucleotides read TGCAGCGCTCAGACTAGCGGGGGTATAGAGACCCAGTACTTC.